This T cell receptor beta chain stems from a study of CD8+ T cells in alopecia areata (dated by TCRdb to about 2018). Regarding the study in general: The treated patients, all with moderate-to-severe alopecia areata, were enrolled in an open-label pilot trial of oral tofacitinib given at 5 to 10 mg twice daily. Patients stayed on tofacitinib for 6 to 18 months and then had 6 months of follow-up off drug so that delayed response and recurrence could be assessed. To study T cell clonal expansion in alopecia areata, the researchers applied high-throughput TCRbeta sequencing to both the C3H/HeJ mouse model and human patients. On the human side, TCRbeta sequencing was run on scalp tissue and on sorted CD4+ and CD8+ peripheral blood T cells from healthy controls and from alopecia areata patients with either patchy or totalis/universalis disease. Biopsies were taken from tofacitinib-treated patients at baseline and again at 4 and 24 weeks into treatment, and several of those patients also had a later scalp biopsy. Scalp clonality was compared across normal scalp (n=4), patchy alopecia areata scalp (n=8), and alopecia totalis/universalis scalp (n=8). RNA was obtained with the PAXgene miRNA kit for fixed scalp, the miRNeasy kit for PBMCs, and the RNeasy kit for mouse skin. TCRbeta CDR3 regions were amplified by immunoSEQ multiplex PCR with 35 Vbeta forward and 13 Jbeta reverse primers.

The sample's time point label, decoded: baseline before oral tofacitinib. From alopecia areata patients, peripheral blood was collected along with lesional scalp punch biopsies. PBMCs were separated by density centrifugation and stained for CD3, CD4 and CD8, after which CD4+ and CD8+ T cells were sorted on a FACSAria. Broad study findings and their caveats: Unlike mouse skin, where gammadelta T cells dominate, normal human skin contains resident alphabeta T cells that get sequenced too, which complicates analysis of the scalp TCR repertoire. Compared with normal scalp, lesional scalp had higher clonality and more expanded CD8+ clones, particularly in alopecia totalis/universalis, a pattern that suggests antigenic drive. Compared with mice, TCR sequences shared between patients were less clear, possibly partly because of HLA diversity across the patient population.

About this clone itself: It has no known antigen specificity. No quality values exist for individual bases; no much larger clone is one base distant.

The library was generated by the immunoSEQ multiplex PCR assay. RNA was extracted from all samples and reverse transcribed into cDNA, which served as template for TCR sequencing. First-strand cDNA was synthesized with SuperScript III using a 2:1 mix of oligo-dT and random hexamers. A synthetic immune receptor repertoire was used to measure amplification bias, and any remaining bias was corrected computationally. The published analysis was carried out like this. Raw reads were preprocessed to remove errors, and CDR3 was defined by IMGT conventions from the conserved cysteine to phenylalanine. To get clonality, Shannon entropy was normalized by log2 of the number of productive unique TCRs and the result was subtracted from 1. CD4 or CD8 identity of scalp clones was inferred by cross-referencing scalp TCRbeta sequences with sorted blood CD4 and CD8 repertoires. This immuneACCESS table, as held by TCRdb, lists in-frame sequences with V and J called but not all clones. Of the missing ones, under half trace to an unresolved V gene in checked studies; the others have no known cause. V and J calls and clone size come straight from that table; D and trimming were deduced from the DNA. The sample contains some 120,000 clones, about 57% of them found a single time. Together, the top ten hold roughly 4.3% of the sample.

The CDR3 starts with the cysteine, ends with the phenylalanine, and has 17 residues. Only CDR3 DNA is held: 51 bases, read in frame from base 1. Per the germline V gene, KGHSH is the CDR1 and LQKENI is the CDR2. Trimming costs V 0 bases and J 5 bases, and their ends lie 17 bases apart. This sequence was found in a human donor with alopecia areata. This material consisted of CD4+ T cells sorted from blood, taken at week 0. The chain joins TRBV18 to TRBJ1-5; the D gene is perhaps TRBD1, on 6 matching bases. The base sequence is TGTGCCAGCTCACCACCGAACGTGGGGGCCAGGGATCAGCCCCAGCATTTT. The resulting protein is CASSPPNVGARDQPQHF.